This TCR beta chain was recovered during a study of OX40 agonist ivuxolimab in advanced cancers. Study-wide context: The study enrolled dose-escalation patients with hepatocellular carcinoma, melanoma, renal cell or head and neck cancer.

Profiled with immunoSEQ multiplex PCR; TCRdb holds only in-frame clones, not every one. The sample holds tens of thousands of clones, approximately 89% seen once. V dropped 2 bases and J dropped 2; count of bases not matched to a gene: 5. Germline-derived CDR1 and CDR2 are SGHTS and YDEGEE. The length of the CDR3 is 15 residues. This sequence was found in an adult with an advanced solid tumor such as melanoma, head and neck, liver or kidney cancer. V is TRBV5-8 and J is TRBJ2-3, with 7 bases aligning to TRBD1. Here the sequenced sample was CD4+ or CD8+ T cells sorted from blood, taken in a trial of the OX40 agonist ivuxolimab. For the CDR3, the DNA is TGTGCCAGCAGCTTACCGGGACAGTCCACAGATACGCAGTATTTT. This translates into CASSLPGQSTDTQYF.